In its sample, the clone carrying this T cell receptor beta chain was seen once. What it recognizes is unknown. These data come from a study of CD8+ T cells in alopecia areata. Study observations and caveats: Researchers report lesional scalp, most notably alopecia totalis/universalis, outstripped normal scalp in clonality. Under tofacitinib, fewer expanded CD8+ clones appeared among the top 100 scalp clones. TCR sharing was clearer in mice than between patients, perhaps partly owing to patient HLA diversity.

Following extraction, RNA underwent reverse transcription to cDNA, which served as the sequencing template. Repertoires were generated with immunoSEQ multiplex PCR, while TCRdb's copy carries only in-frame clones and drops some. The table lists under 200,000 clones, around 71% of them singletons. The treatment is: oral pan-JAK inhibitor, 5-10 mg twice daily. The researchers isolated CD4+ and CD8+ T cells from PBMCs by sorting. The CDR3 loop spans 15 amino acids. V lost 7 bases and J lost 2, with 18 bases in between. The germline V gene has CDR1 SQVTM and CDR2 ANQGSEA. The V and J genes are TRBV29-1 and TRBJ1-3; D remains unclear. The sample was CD4+ T cells sorted from blood, taken at week 4, from a patient treated with tofacitinib. The clonotype was recovered from a human donor with alopecia areata. The CDR3 here is CSARREPDPGNTIYF. CDR3 nucleotides: TGCAGCGCCAGACGGGAACCCGACCCTGGAAACACCATATATTTT. The full variable domain, rest sourced from reference TRBV29-1 and TRBJ1-3, is SAVISQKPSRDICQRGTSLTIQCQVDSQVTMMFWYRQQPGQSLTLIATANQGSEATYESGFVIDKFPISRPNLTFSTLTVSNMSPEDSSIYLCSARREPDPGNTIYFGEGSWLTVV.